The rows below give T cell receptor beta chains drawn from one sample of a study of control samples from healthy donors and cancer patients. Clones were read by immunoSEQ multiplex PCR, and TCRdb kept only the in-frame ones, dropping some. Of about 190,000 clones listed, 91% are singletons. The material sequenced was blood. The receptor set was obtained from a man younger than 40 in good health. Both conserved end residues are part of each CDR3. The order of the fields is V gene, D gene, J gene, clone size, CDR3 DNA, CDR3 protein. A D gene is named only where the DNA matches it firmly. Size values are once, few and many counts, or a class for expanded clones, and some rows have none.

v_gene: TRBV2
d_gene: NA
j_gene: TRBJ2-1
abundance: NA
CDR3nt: TGTGCCAGCAGTGAAGGTGGCAGGGTCGTGTTCTTC
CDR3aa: CASSEGGRVVFF

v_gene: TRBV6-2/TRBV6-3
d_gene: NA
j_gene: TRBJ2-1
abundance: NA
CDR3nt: TGTGCCAGCAGCGGGGGACCATACAATGAGCAGTTCTTC
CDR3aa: CASSGGPYNEQFF

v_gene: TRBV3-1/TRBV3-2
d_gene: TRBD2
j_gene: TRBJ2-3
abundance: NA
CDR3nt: TGTGCCAGCAGACTAGCGGGGGGCCGCACAGATACGCAGTATTTT
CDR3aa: CASRLAGGRTDTQYF

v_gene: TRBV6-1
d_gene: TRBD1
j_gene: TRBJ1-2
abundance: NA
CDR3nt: TGTGCCAGCAGTGACCAGACAGGGGGCCATGGCTACACCTTC
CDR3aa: CASSDQTGGHGYTF

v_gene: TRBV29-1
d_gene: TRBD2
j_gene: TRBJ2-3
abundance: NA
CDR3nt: TGCAGCGCACTACTAGCGGGGGCTCCAGATACGCAGTATTTT
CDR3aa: CSALLAGAPDTQYF

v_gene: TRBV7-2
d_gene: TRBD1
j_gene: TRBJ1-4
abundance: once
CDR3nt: TGTGCCAGCAGCTTAACCATTACAGGGGGCGCGGAAAAACTGTTTTTT
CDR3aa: CASSLTITGGAEKLFF

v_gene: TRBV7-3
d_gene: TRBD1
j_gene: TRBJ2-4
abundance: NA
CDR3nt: TGTGCCAGCAGCTTCCATCGGACAGGGAAAAACATTCAGTACTTC
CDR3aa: CASSFHRTGKNIQYF

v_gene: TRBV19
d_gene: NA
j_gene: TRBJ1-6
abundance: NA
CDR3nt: TGTGCCAGTCGAGGGGGGCTCAATTCACCCCTCCACTTT
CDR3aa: CASRGGLNSPLHF

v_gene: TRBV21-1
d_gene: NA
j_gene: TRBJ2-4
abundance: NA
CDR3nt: TGTGCCAGCAGCAAACTAATAGGGGGTGACAAAAACATTCAGTACTTC
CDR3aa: CASSKLIGGDKNIQYF

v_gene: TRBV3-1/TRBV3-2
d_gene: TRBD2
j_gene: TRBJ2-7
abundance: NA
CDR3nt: TGTGCCAGCAGCCAAGGGCTAGCGGGGGCTTACGAGCAGTACTTC
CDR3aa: CASSQGLAGAYEQYF

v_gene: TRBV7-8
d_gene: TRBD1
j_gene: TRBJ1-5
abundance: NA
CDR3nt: TGTGCCAGCAGCCCAACAGGGGGCCGACTCAATCAGCCCCAGCATTTT
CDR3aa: CASSPTGGRLNQPQHF

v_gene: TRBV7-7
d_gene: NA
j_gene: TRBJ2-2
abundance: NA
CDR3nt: TGTGCCAGCAGCTTAGGACAGGGAGGCACCGGGGAGCTGTTTTTT
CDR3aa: CASSLGQGGTGELFF

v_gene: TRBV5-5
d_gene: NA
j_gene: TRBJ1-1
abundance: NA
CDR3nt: TGTGCCAGCAGCTCCTTACAGGGCCCTCTGAAAGCTTTCTTT
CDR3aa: CASSSLQGPLKAFF

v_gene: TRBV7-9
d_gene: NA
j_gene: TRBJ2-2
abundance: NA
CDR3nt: TGTGCTGGGGGCAGCGCGAACACCGGGGAGCTGTTTTTT
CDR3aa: CAGGSANTGELFF

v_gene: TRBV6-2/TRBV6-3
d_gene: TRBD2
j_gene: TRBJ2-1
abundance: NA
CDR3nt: TGTGCCAGCAGCCCTCCCCTCCCCGGGGGGGCCAATGAGCAGTTCTTC
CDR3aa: CASSPPLPGGANEQFF

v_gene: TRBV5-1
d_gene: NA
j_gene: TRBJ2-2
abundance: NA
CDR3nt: TGCGCCAGCAGCTTGTCGGCAGGGTCGAGCACCGGGGAGCTGTTTTTT
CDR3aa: CASSLSAGSSTGELFF

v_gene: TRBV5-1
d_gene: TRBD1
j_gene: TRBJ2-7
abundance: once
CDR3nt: TGCGCCAGCAGGACAACAGGGGTTAGTTCCTACGAGCAGTACTTC
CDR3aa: CASRTTGVSSYEQYF

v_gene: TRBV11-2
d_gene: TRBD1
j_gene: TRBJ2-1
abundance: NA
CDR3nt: TGTGCCAGCAGCCCAGGGAACAGGGGCCCTTTGCACAATGAGCAGTTCTTC
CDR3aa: CASSPGNRGPLHNEQFF

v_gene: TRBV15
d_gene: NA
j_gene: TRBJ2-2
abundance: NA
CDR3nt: TGTGCCACCAGCAGAGCACAGGGAACCGGGGAGCTGTTTTTT
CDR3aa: CATSRAQGTGELFF

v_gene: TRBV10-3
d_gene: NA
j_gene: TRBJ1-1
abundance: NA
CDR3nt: TGTGCCATCAGTGAGTCGGCCAGCTTCACAAGGAAAGCTTTCTTT
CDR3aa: CAISESASFTRKAFF